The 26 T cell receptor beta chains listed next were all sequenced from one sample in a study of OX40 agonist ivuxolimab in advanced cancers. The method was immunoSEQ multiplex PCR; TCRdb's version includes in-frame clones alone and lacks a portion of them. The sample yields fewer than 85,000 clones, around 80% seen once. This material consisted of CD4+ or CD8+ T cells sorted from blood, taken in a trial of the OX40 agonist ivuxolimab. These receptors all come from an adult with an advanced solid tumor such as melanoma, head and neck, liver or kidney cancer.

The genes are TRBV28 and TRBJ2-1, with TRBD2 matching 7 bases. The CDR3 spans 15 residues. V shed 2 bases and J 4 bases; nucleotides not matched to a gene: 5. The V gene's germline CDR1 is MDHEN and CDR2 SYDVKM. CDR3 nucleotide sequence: TGTGCCAGCAGTTTAGGCGGGAGTGGGTACAATGAGCAGTTCTTC. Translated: CASSLGGSGYNEQFF.

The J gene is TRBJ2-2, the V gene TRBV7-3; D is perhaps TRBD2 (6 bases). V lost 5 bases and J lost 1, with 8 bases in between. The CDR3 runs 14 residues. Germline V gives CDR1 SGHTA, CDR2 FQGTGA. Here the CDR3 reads CASSEGGNTGELFF. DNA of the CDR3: TGTGCCAGCAGCGAGGGAGGGAACACCGGGGAGCTGTTTTTT.

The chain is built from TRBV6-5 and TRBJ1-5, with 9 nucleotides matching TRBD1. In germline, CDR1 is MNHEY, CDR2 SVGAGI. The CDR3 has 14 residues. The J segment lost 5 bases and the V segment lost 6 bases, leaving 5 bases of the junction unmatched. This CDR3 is CASSPGQGHQPQHF. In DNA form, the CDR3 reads TGTGCCAGCAGCCCAGGACAGGGGCATCAGCCCCAGCATTTT.

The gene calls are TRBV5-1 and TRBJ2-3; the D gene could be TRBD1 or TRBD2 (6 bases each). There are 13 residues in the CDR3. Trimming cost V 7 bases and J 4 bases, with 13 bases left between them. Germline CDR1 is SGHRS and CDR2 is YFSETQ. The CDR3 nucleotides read TGCGCCAGCGCAGAGGGGGAGGCAGATACGCAGTATTTT. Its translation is CASAEGEADTQYF.

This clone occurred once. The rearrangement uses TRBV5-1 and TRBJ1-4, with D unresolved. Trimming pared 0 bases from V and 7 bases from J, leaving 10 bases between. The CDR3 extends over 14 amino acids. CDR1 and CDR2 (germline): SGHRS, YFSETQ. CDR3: CASSLGNLGEKLFF. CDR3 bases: TGCGCCAGCAGCTTGGGTAACTTAGGTGAAAAACTGTTTTTT.

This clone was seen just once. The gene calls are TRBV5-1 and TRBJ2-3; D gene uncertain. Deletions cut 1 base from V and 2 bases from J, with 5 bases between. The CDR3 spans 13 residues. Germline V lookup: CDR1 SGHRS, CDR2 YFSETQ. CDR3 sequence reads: CASSLSHTDTQYF. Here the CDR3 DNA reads TGCGCCAGCAGCTTGAGCCACACAGATACGCAGTATTTT. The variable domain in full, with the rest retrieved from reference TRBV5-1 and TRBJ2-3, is KAGVTQTPRYLIKTRGQQVTLSCSPISGHRSVSWYQQTPGQGLQFLFEYFSETQRNKGNFPGRFSGRQFSNSRSEMNVSTLELGDSALYLCASSLSHTDTQYFGPGTRLTVL.

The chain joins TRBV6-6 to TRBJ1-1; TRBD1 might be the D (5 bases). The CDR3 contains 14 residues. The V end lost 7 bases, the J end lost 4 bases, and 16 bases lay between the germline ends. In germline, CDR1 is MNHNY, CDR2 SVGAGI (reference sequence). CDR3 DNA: TGTGCCAGCACCACGGGGGGAAGCCTCACTGAAGCTTTCTTT. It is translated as CASTTGGSLTEAFF.

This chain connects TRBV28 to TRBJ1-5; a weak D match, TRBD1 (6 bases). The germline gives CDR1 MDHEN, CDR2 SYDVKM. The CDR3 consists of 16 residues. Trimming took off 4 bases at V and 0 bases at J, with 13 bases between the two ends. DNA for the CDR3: TGTGCCAGCAGTTCGCCGGACAGATATAGCAATCAGCCCCAGCATTTT. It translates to CASSSPDRYSNQPQHF.

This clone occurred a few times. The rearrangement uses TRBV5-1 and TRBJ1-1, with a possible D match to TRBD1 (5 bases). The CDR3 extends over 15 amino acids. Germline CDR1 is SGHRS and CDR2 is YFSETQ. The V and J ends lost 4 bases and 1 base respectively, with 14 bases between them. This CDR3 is CASSIASGTNTEAFF. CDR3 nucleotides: TGCGCCAGCAGCATCGCTTCTGGGACGAACACTGAAGCTTTCTTT.

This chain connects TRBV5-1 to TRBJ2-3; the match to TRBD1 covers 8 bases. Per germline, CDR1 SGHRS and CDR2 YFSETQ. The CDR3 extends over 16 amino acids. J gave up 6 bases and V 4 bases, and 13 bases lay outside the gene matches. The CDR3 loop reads CASSPGPGGFVDTQYF. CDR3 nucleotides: TGCGCCAGCAGCCCAGGGCCAGGGGGCTTTGTGGATACGCAGTATTTT.

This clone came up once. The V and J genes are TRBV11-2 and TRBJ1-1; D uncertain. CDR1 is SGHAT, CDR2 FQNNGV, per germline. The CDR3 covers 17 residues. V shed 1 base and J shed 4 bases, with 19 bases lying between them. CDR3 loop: CASSLGRGRRRSTEAFF. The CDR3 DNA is TGTGCCAGCAGCTTAGGCCGTGGACGGCGCCGGAGCACTGAAGCTTTCTTT.

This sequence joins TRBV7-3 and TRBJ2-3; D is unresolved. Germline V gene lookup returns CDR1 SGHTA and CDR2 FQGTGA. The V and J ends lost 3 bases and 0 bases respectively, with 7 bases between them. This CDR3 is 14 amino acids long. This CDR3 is CASSFAGSTDTQYF. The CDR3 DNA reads TGTGCCAGCAGCTTCGCCGGGAGCACAGATACGCAGTATTTT. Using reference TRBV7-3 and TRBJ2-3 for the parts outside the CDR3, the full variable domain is GAGVSQTPSNKVTEKGKYVELRCDPISGHTALYWYRQSLGQGPEFLIYFQGTGAADDSGLPNDRFFAVRPEGSVSTLKIQRTERGDSAVYLCASSFAGSTDTQYFGPGTRLTVL.

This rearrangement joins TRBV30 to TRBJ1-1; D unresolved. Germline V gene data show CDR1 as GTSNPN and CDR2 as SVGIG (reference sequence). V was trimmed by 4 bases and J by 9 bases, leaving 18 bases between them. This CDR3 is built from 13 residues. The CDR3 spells CAWIGPEHPKAFF. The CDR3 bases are TGTGCCTGGATTGGGCCAGAACACCCTAAAGCTTTCTTT.

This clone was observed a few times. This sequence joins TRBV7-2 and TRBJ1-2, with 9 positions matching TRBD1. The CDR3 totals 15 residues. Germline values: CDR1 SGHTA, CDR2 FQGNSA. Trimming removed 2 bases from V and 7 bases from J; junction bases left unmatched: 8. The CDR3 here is CASSLFGTGTAGYTF. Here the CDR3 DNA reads TGTGCCAGCAGCTTATTTGGGACAGGGACTGCTGGCTACACCTTC.

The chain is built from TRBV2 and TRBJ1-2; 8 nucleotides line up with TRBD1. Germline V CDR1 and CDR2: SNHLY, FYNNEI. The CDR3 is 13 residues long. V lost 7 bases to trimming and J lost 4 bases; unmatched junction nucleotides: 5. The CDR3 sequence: CASTIQGAYGYTF. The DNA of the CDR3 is TGTGCCAGCACTATTCAGGGGGCCTATGGCTACACCTTC.

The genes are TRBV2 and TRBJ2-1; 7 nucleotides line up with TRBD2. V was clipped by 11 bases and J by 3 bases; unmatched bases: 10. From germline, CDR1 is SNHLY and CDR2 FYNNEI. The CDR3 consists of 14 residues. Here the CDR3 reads CAGVGPSGYNEQFF. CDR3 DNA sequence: TGTGCCGGGGTCGGCCCTAGCGGCTACAATGAGCAGTTCTTC.

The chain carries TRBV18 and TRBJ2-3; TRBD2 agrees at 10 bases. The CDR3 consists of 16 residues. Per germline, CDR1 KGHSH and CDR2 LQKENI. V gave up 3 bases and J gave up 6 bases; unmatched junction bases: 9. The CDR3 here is CASSPSRLAGVDTQYF. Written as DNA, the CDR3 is TGTGCCAGCTCACCGTCCCGGCTAGCGGGAGTCGATACGCAGTATTTT.

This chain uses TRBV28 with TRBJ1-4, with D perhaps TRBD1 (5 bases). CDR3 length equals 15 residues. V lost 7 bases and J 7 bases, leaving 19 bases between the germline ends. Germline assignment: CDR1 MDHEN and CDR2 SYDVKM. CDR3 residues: CASTSSRDSGEKLFF. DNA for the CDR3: TGTGCCAGCACCTCCTCGAGAGACAGCGGTGAAAAACTGTTTTTT.

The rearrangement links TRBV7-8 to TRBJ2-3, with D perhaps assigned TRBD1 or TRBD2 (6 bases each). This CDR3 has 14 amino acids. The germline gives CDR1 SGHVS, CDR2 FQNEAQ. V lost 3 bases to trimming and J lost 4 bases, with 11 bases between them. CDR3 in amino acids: CASSFRGRSDTQYF. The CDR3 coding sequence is TGTGCCAGCAGCTTCCGGGGGCGCTCAGATACGCAGTATTTT.

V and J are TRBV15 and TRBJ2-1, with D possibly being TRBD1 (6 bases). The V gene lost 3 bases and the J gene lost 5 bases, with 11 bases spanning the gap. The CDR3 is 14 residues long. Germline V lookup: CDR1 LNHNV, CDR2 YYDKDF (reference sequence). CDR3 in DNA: TGTGCCACCAGCAGTCAGGACAGCCACAATGAGCAGTTCTTC. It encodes CATSSQDSHNEQFF.

Here the CDR3 DNA reads TGCGCCAGCAGCTTTGGGGGGTCGGACACTGAAGCTTTCTTT. It codes for CASSFGGSDTEAFF. The chain employs TRBV5-1 and TRBJ1-1; D perhaps matches TRBD1 (5 bases). With 2 bases removed from V and 3 bases from J, the gap between germline ends came to 11 bases. Germline lookup yields CDR1 SGHRS and CDR2 YFSETQ. The CDR3 totals 14 residues.

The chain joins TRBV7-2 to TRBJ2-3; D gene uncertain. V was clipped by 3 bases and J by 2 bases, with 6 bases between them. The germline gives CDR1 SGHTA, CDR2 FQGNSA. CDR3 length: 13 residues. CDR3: CASSFSTTDTQYF. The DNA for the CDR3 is TGTGCCAGCAGCTTCTCCACCACAGATACGCAGTATTTT. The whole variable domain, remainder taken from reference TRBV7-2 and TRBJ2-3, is GAGVSQSPSNKVTEKGKDVELRCDPISGHTALYWYRQSLGQGLEFLIYFQGNSAPDKSGLPSDRFSAERTGGSVSTLTIQRTQQEDSAVYLCASSFSTTDTQYFGPGTRLTVL.

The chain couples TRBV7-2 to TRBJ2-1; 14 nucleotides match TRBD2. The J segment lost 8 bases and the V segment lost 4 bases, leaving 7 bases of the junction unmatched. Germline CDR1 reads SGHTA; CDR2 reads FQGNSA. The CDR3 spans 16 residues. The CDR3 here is CASSSMTSGGAHEQFF. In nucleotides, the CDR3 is TGTGCCAGCAGCTCAATGACTAGCGGGGGGGCCCATGAGCAGTTCTTC.

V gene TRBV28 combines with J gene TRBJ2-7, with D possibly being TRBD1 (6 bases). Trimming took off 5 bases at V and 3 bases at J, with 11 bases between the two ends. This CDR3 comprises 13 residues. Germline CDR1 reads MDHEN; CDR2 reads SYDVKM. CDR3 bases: TGTGCCAGCAGTCGGAAACAGGGCTACGAGCAGTACTTC. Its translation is CASSRKQGYEQYF.

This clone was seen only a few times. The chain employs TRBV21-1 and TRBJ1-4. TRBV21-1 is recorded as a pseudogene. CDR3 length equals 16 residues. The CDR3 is CASSKVRQAPNEKLFF. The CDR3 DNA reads TGTGCCAGCAGCAAAGTGCGTCAAGCCCCTAATGAAAAACTGTTTTTT.

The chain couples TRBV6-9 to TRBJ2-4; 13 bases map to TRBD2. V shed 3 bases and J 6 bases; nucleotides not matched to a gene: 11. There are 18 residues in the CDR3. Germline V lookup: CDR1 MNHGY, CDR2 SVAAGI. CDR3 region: CASSYQTRTSGSRNIQYF. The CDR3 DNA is TGTGCCAGCAGTTACCAAACCAGGACTAGCGGGAGCAGAAACATTCAGTACTTC.